The 25 T cell receptor beta chains listed next were all sequenced from one sample in a study of blood T cell repertoires in COVID-19. Assay: immunoSEQ multiplex PCR; the TCRdb copy retains only in-frame clones and omits some. The sample has nearly 90,000 clones, 75% to 90% seen once. Sequenced input: peripheral blood. Receptors were obtained from a man older than 75 with acute or convalescent COVID-19.

This clone was recorded a few times. The DNA of the CDR3 is TGTGCCAGCAGCTTAAGTTTTAACTCCGGGGAGCTGTTTTTT. It encodes CASSLSFNSGELFF. The V call is TRBV11-3, the J call TRBJ2-2; D remains ambiguous. The ends were cut back, 2 bases at V and 6 bases at J, with 10 bases in the middle. CDR3 length: 14 residues. CDR1 and CDR2 from the germline V gene are SGHNT and YENEEA.

This clone turned up a few times. This rearrangement joins TRBV5-4 to TRBJ2-5, with 14 positions matching TRBD2. The V gene end was trimmed by 4 bases and the J gene end by 5 bases; junction bases not matched to a gene: 4. The CDR3 loop spans 15 amino acids. The V gene's germline CDR1 is SGHNT and CDR2 YYREEE (reference sequence). CDR3 nucleotide sequence: TGTGCCAGCAGCCTCCGGACTAGCGGGGGGGAGACCCAGTACTTC. Translation: CASSLRTSGGETQYF.

The chain links TRBV2 to TRBJ2-2; D remains unclear. The CDR3 runs to 15 residues. V gave up 6 bases and J gave up 3 bases, with 14 bases separating them. Per the germline V gene, CDR1 is SNHLY and CDR2 is FYNNEI. Here the CDR3 DNA reads TGTGCCAGCAGGGTGAGCCGCTCGGACACCGGGGAGCTGTTTTTT. Protein product: CASRVSRSDTGELFF.

This chain links TRBV5-1 with TRBJ1-2; tentative D call: TRBD1 (6 bases). Trimming left V 4 bases short and J 5 bases short, with 18 bases between. This CDR3 has 15 residues. Germline lookup yields CDR1 SGHRS and CDR2 YFSETQ. DNA of the CDR3: TGCGCCAGCAGCCAGTTAACGGGGGGCGAATATGGCTACACCTTC. It yields the protein CASSQLTGGEYGYTF.

The rearrangement uses TRBV9 and TRBJ1-2, with TRBD1 identical over 8 bases. This CDR3 is 15 amino acids long. Trimming cost V 3 bases and J 6 bases; bases outside gene matches: 10. Germline V gives CDR1 SGDLS, CDR2 YYNGEE. This CDR3 reads CASSATGTGRDGYTF. In DNA form, the CDR3 reads TGTGCCAGCAGCGCCACCGGGACAGGCAGAGATGGCTACACCTTC.

The chain carries TRBV12-1 and TRBJ2-4; the D call of TRBD1 is as the table states it, not checked on the DNA. TRBV12-1 is a known pseudogene. The CDR3 is made up of 22 amino acids. CDR3 DNA: TGTGCCAGCAGCCATTCCCCCGACAGGGCAGTCAGACGTTTTCTAGCCAAAAACATTCAGTACTTC. This sequence encodes CASSHSPDRAVRRFLAKNIQYF.

The chain is built from TRBV4-1 and TRBJ2-5; the match to TRBD2 covers 8 bases. The CDR3 has 14 amino acids. V shed 4 bases and J 3 bases; nucleotides not matched to a gene: 4. Germline CDR1 is MGHRA and CDR2 is YSYEKL. CDR3 amino acids: CASSPPGREETQYF. CDR3 sequence (DNA): TGCGCCAGCAGCCCACCCGGGAGGGAAGAGACCCAGTACTTC.

This clone appeared a single time. This rearrangement joins TRBV5-1 to TRBJ1-2; perhaps TRBD1 as D (6 bases). CDR1 and CDR2 (germline): SGHRS, YFSETQ. The V gene lost 6 bases and the J gene lost 5 bases, with 17 bases spanning the gap. CDR3 length: 14 residues. CDR3 loop: CASTRTGTQYGYTF. CDR3 nucleotide sequence: TGCGCCAGCACCCGAACCGGGACACAATATGGCTACACCTTC.

The chain has TRBV28 and TRBJ1-2; no definite D call. Germline CDR1 and CDR2: MDHEN and SYDVKM. This CDR3 is 14 amino acids long. V gave up 4 bases and J gave up 3 bases, with 12 bases separating them. The CDR3 region has the DNA TGTGCCAGCAGTTCTCCGGCGGCTTACTATGGCTACACCTTC. Protein product: CASSSPAAYYGYTF.

The chain joins TRBV2 to TRBJ1-2; D might be TRBD1 (6 bases). The CDR3 extends over 15 amino acids. V lost 4 bases to trimming and J lost 7 bases, with 19 bases between them. Per germline, CDR1 SNHLY and CDR2 FYNNEI. In nucleotides, the CDR3 is TGTGCCAGCAGTGTAGGCCAGGGGAATCAGGGTGGCTACACCTTC. This sequence encodes CASSVGQGNQGGYTF.

The CDR3 spells CSVAGTGYEKLFF. The DNA for the CDR3 is TGCAGCGTGGCCGGGACAGGGTATGAAAAACTGTTTTTT. V is TRBV29-1 and J is TRBJ1-4; the match to TRBD1 covers 9 bases. Germline V gives CDR1 SQVTM, CDR2 ANQGSEA. J gave up 6 bases and V 6 bases, and 5 bases lay outside the gene matches. CDR3 length equals 13 residues.

V usage is TRBV7-9 and J usage is TRBJ2-3; D unresolved. This CDR3 region has 14 residues. Trimming cost V 1 base and J 0 bases, with 5 bases left between them. From germline, CDR1 is SEHNR and CDR2 FQNEAQ (reference sequence). This CDR3 is CASSLGLSTDTQYF. DNA of the CDR3: TGTGCCAGCAGCTTAGGGCTTAGCACAGATACGCAGTATTTT.

The rearrangement uses TRBV7-3 and TRBJ2-3; tentative D call: TRBD2 (6 bases). The CDR3 runs 14 residues. The germline gives CDR1 SGHTA, CDR2 FQGTGA. V was trimmed by 9 bases and J by 1 base, leaving 14 bases between them. The CDR3 spells CASHSGFGTDTQYF. The DNA of the CDR3 is TGTGCCAGTCATAGCGGTTTTGGCACAGATACGCAGTATTTT. Combining the CDR3 with reference TRBV7-3 and TRBJ2-3 gives the whole variable domain GAGVSQTPSNKVTEKGKYVELRCDPISGHTALYWYRQSLGQGPEFLIYFQGTGAADDSGLPNDRFFAVRPEGSVSTLKIQRTERGDSAVYLCASHSGFGTDTQYFGPGTRLTVL.

The V call is TRBV5-1, the J call TRBJ2-7; 12 bases fit TRBD1. V shed 4 bases and J 0 bases; nucleotides not matched to a gene: 8. The CDR3 has 17 residues. CDR1 is SGHRS and CDR2 is YFSETQ in the germline V gene. The chain's CDR3 is CASSLLPGQGASYEQYF. CDR3 in DNA: TGCGCCAGCAGCCTTTTACCGGGACAGGGGGCCTCCTACGAGCAGTACTTC.

J is TRBJ1-2 and V is TRBV28, with D uncertain. This CDR3 contains 12 residues. V was cut by 5 bases and J by 13 bases, with 17 bases left in between. Per the germline V gene, CDR1 is MDHEN and CDR2 is SYDVKM. DNA for the CDR3: TGTGCCAGCAGTCTCTACATAGGCTCGGGCACCTTC. Amino acids: CASSLYIGSGTF.

This chain connects TRBV5-6 to TRBJ2-3, with D possibly TRBD2 on 7 matching bases. Germline values: CDR1 SGHDT, CDR2 YYEEEE. V lost 4 bases and J lost 5, with 20 bases in between. The CDR3 runs to 16 residues. CDR3 loop: CASSAGRSGGQDTQYF. The CDR3 bases are TGTGCCAGCAGCGCTGGGCGTTCCGGGGGGCAAGATACGCAGTATTTT.

CDR3 sequence reads: CASILGVGSGELFF. CDR3 coding DNA: TGTGCCAGTATTCTCGGGGTCGGGTCCGGGGAGCTGTTTTTT. The chain has TRBV19 and TRBJ2-2, with D possibly being TRBD2 (5 bases). The V end lost 7 bases, the J end lost 6 bases, and 15 bases lay between the germline ends. Germline-derived CDR1 and CDR2 are LNHDA and SQIVND (reference sequence). The CDR3 contains 14 residues. Variable domain in full (rest from reference TRBV19 and TRBJ2-2): DGGITQSPKYLFRKEGQNVTLSCEQNLNHDAMYWYRQDPGQGLRLIYYSQIVNDFQKGDIAEGYSVSREKKESFPLTVTSAQKNPTAFYLCASILGVGSGELFFGEGSRLTVL.

The chain links TRBV28 to TRBJ1-5; 7 positions match TRBD1. Germline V gene sequence: CDR1 MDHEN, CDR2 SYDVKM. The CDR3 length is 16 residues. After removal of 1 base from V and 7 bases from J, the junction contained 10 bases not matched to a gene. CDR3: CASSLSRQGGFQPQHF. CDR3 coding DNA: TGTGCCAGCAGTTTATCGCGACAGGGAGGTTTCCAGCCCCAGCATTTT.

Concerning this clone itself: The identical CDR3 is also encoded by other nucleotide sequences in the sample. The gene calls are TRBV12-3 or TRBV12-4 and TRBJ1-1; maybe TRBD1 (5 bases). V dropped 6 bases and J dropped 0 bases, with 8 bases sitting between them. The CDR3 sequence is 13 residues long. The CDR3 reads CASSPQVNTEAFF. In nucleotides, the CDR3 is TGTGCCAGCAGCCCACAGGTGAACACTGAAGCTTTCTTT.

This rearrangement joins TRBV28 to TRBJ2-7, with 8 bases aligning to TRBD1. CDR1 MDHEN and CDR2 SYDVKM come from the germline V gene. There are 15 residues in the CDR3. The V gene end was trimmed by 1 base and the J gene end by 2 bases; junction bases not matched to a gene: 4. The CDR3 spells CASSLSGGDPYEQYF. CDR3 coding DNA: TGTGCCAGCAGTTTATCAGGGGGCGATCCCTACGAGCAGTACTTC.

The chain uses TRBV6-5 and TRBJ1-5, with 8 bases that match TRBD1. Trimming removed 6 bases from V and 1 base from J; junction bases left unmatched: 5. Germline V gene data show CDR1 as MNHEY and CDR2 as SVGAGI. The CDR3 runs 15 residues. CDR3 amino acids: CASRQTGGSNQPQHF. CDR3 bases: TGTGCCAGCAGGCAAACAGGGGGAAGCAATCAGCCCCAGCATTTT.

This clone was recorded once. The chain recombines TRBV19 with TRBJ1-2, with D possibly being TRBD1 (6 bases). V was pared by 7 bases and J by 0 bases, with 15 bases between. Germline CDR1 is LNHDA and CDR2 is SQIVND (reference sequence). The CDR3 runs to 15 residues. Written as DNA, the CDR3 is TGTGCCAGTAAAGAGCAGGGGAATACTAACTATGGCTACACCTTC. It codes for CASKEQGNTNYGYTF.

This chain uses TRBV5-1 with TRBJ2-5; possible D gene TRBD2, 7 bases. Germline CDR1 SGHRS, CDR2 YFSETQ. Deletions cut 4 bases from V and 2 bases from J, with 15 bases between. The CDR3 consists of 15 residues. CDR3 sequence (DNA): TGCGCCAGCAGCCCGGGGGGCAGTATACAAGAGACCCAGTACTTC. Encoded protein: CASSPGGSIQETQYF.

This chain links TRBV6-5 with TRBJ2-3, with 11 bases identical to TRBD2. There are 16 residues in the CDR3. J was trimmed by 5 bases and V by 2 bases; bases with no gene match: 6. The germline gives CDR1 MNHEY, CDR2 SVGAGI. The DNA of the CDR3 is TGTGCCAGCAGTTACCAATTTACTAGCGGGAGAGATACGCAGTATTTT. This gives the protein CASSYQFTSGRDTQYF.

The V call is TRBV6-5, the J call TRBJ1-2; D is perhaps TRBD1 (6 bases). This CDR3 contains 13 residues. Looked up from germline, CDR1 is MNHEY and CDR2 is SVGAGI. The CDR3 protein is CGTRMTGDYGYTF. DNA of the CDR3: TGTGGCACCCGCATGACAGGCGATTATGGCTACACCTTC.